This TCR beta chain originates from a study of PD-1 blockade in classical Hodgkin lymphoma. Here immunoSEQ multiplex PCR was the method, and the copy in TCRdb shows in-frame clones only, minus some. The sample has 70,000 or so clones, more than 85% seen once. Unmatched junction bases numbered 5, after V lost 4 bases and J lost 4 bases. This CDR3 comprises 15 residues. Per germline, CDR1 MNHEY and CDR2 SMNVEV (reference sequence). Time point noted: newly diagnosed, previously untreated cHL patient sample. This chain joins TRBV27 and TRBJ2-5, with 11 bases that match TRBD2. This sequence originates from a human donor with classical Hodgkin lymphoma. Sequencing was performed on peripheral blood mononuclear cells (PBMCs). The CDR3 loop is CASSSNGLAGETQYF. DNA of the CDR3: TGTGCCAGCAGTTCAAACGGACTAGCGGGAGAGACCCAGTACTTC.